Following are 21 T cell receptor beta chains from one sample sequenced in a study of blood T cell repertoires in COVID-19. Produced via immunoSEQ multiplex PCR; TCRdb's table is partial and in-frame only. The table lists some 300,000 clones, roughly 89% of them singletons. The sequenced sample consisted of PBMCs or T cells enriched from blood (not recorded which). All receptors derive from a woman in her twenties or thirties who had recovered from COVID-19.

The DNA of the CDR3 is TGTGCCAGCAGCCAGGGGGCGGGAACTAATGAAAAACTGTTTTTT. Its translation is CASSQGAGTNEKLFF. The rearrangement uses TRBV3-1 (or the pseudogene TRBV3-2) and TRBJ1-4; D may be TRBD1 (6 bases). V was pared by 3 bases and J by 1 base, with 9 bases between. The V gene's germline CDR1 is LGHDT and CDR2 YNNKEL (reference sequence). The CDR3 is 15 amino acids.

This rearrangement joins TRBV27 to TRBJ1-2; the D gene is possibly TRBD1 (6 bases). CDR3 length: 13 residues. V was pared by 7 bases and J by 3 bases, with 12 bases between. The V gene's germline CDR1 is MNHEY and CDR2 SMNVEV (reference sequence). CDR3 in amino acids: CASKQGPDYGYTF. The CDR3 DNA is TGTGCCAGCAAGCAGGGGCCGGACTATGGCTACACCTTC.

This clone has just one count. The J gene is TRBJ2-4, the V gene TRBV6-5; 7 bases align to TRBD1. The germline gives CDR1 MNHEY, CDR2 SVGAGI. Trimming took 2 bases from V and 5 from J; bases not matched to a gene: 3. There are 14 residues in the CDR3. For the CDR3, the DNA is TGTGCCAGCAGTTACCCTGGACAGGAAAACATTCAGTACTTC. Protein product: CASSYPGQENIQYF.

This clone appeared once. This chain links TRBV11-1 with TRBJ1-1; TRBD1 might be the D (5 bases). CDR3 size: 16 residues. The germline CDR1 and CDR2 sequences are SGHAT and FQDESV (reference sequence). V was cut by 4 bases and J by 5 bases, with 20 bases left in between. The DNA of the CDR3 is TGTGCCAGCAGCTCCCGTGGACACACGGAAAGGACTGAAGCTTTCTTT. Translating gives CASSSRGHTERTEAFF.

The chain employs TRBV7-6 and TRBJ2-7, with a weak D call TRBD2 (5 bases). V lost 4 bases to trimming and J lost 7 bases, with 17 bases between them. The CDR3 covers 14 residues. The germline gives CDR1 SGHVS, CDR2 FNYEAQ. This CDR3 reads CASSWLGSSGEQYF. In DNA form, the CDR3 reads TGTGCCAGCAGCTGGTTGGGGAGTTCGGGTGAGCAGTACTTC.

The chain couples TRBV6-5 to TRBJ2-7; D might be TRBD1 (6 bases). The CDR3 contains 12 residues. The V end was cut by 6 bases, the J end by 6 bases, with 12 bases between. The germline gives CDR1 MNHEY, CDR2 SVGAGI. Here the CDR3 reads CASRAQGGEQYF. The CDR3 nucleotides are TGTGCCAGCAGGGCACAGGGTGGCGAGCAGTACTTC.

The chain recombines TRBV6-5 with TRBJ1-1; D is possibly TRBD1 (5 bases). The V end lost 7 bases, the J end lost 11 bases, and 17 bases lay between the germline ends. The V gene's germline CDR1 is MNHEY and CDR2 SVGAGI. The CDR3 loop spans 12 amino acids. CDR3 amino acids: CASTKPGGTAFF. Written as DNA, the CDR3 is TGTGCCAGCACCAAACCGGGGGGAACGGCTTTCTTT.

This chain connects TRBV5-5 to TRBJ2-7; TRBD1 is a possible D gene (6 bases). CDR1 is SGHKS and CDR2 is YYEKEE in the germline V gene (reference sequence). Deletions cut 1 base from V and 3 bases from J, with 11 bases between. This CDR3 comprises 14 residues. CDR3 sequence (DNA): TGTGCCAGCAGCTTGCCGTGGGGGCACTACGAGCAGTACTTC. Translating it yields CASSLPWGHYEQYF.

This clone has a single count. This chain connects TRBV2 to TRBJ2-7; 7 bases match TRBD1. The V gene end was trimmed by 0 bases and the J gene end by 3 bases; junction bases not matched to a gene: 11. This CDR3 is built from 17 residues. Looked up from germline, CDR1 is SNHLY and CDR2 is FYNNEI. Here the CDR3 reads CASSEAPSRGFFYEQYF. The DNA of the CDR3 is TGTGCCAGCAGTGAAGCCCCGTCCAGGGGGTTCTTCTACGAGCAGTACTTC.

The chain joins TRBV2 to TRBJ1-1; D not resolved. CDR1 is SNHLY and CDR2 is FYNNEI in the germline V gene. The CDR3 has 15 residues. Trimming removed 2 bases from V and 1 base from J, with 11 bases in between. The CDR3 region has the DNA TGTGCCAGCAGTGAAAGCGCGGTAGGGAACACTGAAGCTTTCTTT. This sequence encodes CASSESAVGNTEAFF.

V gene TRBV9 combines with J gene TRBJ1-3; D is possibly TRBD1 (6 bases). Germline CDR1 is SGDLS and CDR2 is YYNGEE. CDR3 length: 15 residues. V lost 2 bases and J 2 bases, leaving 11 bases between the germline ends. In DNA form, the CDR3 reads TGTGCCAGCAGCGTCACCGGGACACCTGGAAACACCATATATTTT. Amino acid sequence: CASSVTGTPGNTIYF.

The CDR3 DNA reads TGTGCCAGTTCCTTCGTCGGTGGCAATCAGCCCCAGCATTTT. Translating gives CASSFVGGNQPQHF. This chain links TRBV19 with TRBJ1-5; no clear D gene. Trimming stripped 8 bases from V and 2 bases from J, with 13 bases between. This CDR3 contains 14 residues. The V gene's germline CDR1 is LNHDA and CDR2 SQIVND (reference sequence).

The V gene is TRBV20-1, the J gene TRBJ2-5; 8 positions match TRBD2. The germline V gene encodes CDR1 DFQATT and CDR2 SNEGSKA (reference sequence). V was pared by 3 bases and J by 5 bases, with 14 bases of the junction left unmatched. The CDR3 is 16 residues long. The CDR3 reads CSASNPNLAGRETQYF. In DNA, the CDR3 is TGCAGTGCTAGTAATCCCAACTTAGCGGGAAGGGAGACCCAGTACTTC.

The chain couples TRBV6-5 to TRBJ1-2, with 7 nucleotides matching TRBD1. The CDR3 totals 14 residues. Trimming cost V 4 bases and J 4 bases; bases outside gene matches: 6. The germline CDR1 and CDR2 sequences are MNHEY and SVGAGI. CDR3 loop: CASSFSGGSYGYTF. The CDR3 DNA follows: TGTGCCAGCAGTTTTTCAGGGGGTAGCTATGGCTACACCTTC.

The rearrangement joins TRBV5-1 to TRBJ1-1, with D unclear. The CDR3 has 14 residues. V lost 1 base and J 2 bases, leaving 9 bases between the germline ends. Per germline, CDR1 SGHRS and CDR2 YFSETQ. Written as DNA, the CDR3 is TGCGCCAGCAGCTTGTTTGGCCAAAACACTGAAGCTTTCTTT. Encoded protein: CASSLFGQNTEAFF.

The chain carries TRBV19 and TRBJ1-1; D remains unclear. The CDR3 has 17 residues. V lost 0 bases and J 1 base, leaving 15 bases between the germline ends. Germline CDR1 LNHDA, CDR2 SQIVND (reference sequence). CDR3: CASSIDVGVGRNTEAFF. The CDR3 coding sequence is TGTGCCAGTAGTATAGATGTTGGAGTTGGGAGGAACACTGAAGCTTTCTTT.

This clone was counted between two and nine times. The rearrangement uses TRBV6-2 or TRBV6-3 and TRBJ2-7; 8 bases align to TRBD1. Germline V gene lookup returns CDR1 MNHEY and CDR2 SVGEGT. This CDR3 has 15 amino acids. J lost 3 bases, V lost 0 bases, and 4 bases had no gene match. The CDR3: CASSYSTGAGYEQYF. In nucleotides, the CDR3 is TGTGCCAGCAGTTACTCGACAGGGGCCGGCTACGAGCAGTACTTC.

This chain uses TRBV11-3 with TRBJ2-5; 9 positions agree with TRBD1. The CDR3 is 16 residues long. Per the germline V gene, CDR1 is SGHNT and CDR2 is YENEEA. Trimming at V came to 5 bases and at J to 2 bases, leaving 9 bases not matched to a gene. DNA for the CDR3: TGTGCCAGCAGCCTCGGGGTTGGGACAGGGCAAGAGACCCAGTACTTC. Its protein product is CASSLGVGTGQETQYF.

CDR3: CASSFVSTYEQYF. The CDR3 region has the DNA TGTGCCAGCAGCTTTGTCAGTACCTACGAGCAGTACTTC. The chain uses TRBV11-2 and TRBJ2-7; D gene uncertain. Germline V CDR1 and CDR2: SGHAT, FQNNGV. The V end lost 3 bases, the J end lost 2 bases, and 8 bases lay between the germline ends. CDR3 length: 13 residues. The full variable domain, in which reference TRBV11-2 and TRBJ2-7 provide the parts outside the CDR3, is EAGVAQSPRYKIIEKRQSVAFWCNPISGHATLYWYQQILGQGPKLLIQFQNNGVVDDSQLPKDRFSAERLKGVDSTLKIQPAKLEDSAVYLCASSFVSTYEQYFGPGTRLTVT.

The genes are TRBV19 and TRBJ2-1, with D possibly being TRBD2 (5 bases). Deletions cut 3 bases from V and 8 bases from J, with 11 bases between. CDR3 length: 13 amino acids. From germline, CDR1 is LNHDA and CDR2 SQIVND (reference sequence). The CDR3 spells CASSILMRDEQFF. CDR3 bases: TGTGCCAGTAGTATTCTGATGAGGGATGAGCAGTTCTTC.

This chain connects TRBV15 to TRBJ2-7; D is ambiguous. Germline V gives CDR1 LNHNV, CDR2 YYDKDF (reference sequence). The CDR3 loop spans 14 amino acids. V gave up 6 bases and J gave up 3 bases, with 15 bases separating them. The CDR3: CATSPIETGYEQYF. DNA for the CDR3: TGTGCCACCAGTCCGATCGAGACGGGCTACGAGCAGTACTTC.